A selection of T cell receptor beta chains follows, all from one sample in a study of shared clonotypes between healthy human individuals. Data came from immunoSEQ multiplex PCR; TCRdb stores just in-frame clones and leaves some out. The sample consists of about 2.4 million clones, 90% to 95% of them appearing once. Sequencing was performed on naive CD4+ T cells from PBMCs. These receptor sequences come from a man aged 18 to 30 in good health. Some clones in this sample may be carry-over from other donors' samples. CDR3s include the opening cysteine and the closing phenylalanine or tryptophan. Each record gives: clone size, V gene, J gene, D gene, CDR3 DNA, CDR3 protein. The D gene is left open where the match is weak. Size is omitted from some rows. Given values are once, few, many or a class for expanded clones.

>once|TRBV28|TRBJ1-2|TRBD1
TGTGCCAGCAGCTCCGGGACAGCCCAGGGTGGCTACACCTTC
CASSSGTAQGGYTF
>.|TRBV7-2|TRBJ2-7|.
TGTGCCAGCAGCCACCTCGCGACCGAGGAAAACTACGAGCAGTACTTC
CASSHLATEENYEQYF
>.|TRBV5-1|TRBJ2-6|.
TGCGCCAGCAGCGGTGACCGCCCTGGGGCCAACGTCCTGACTTTC
CASSGDRPGANVLTF
>.|TRBV18|TRBJ1-1|.
TGTGCCAGCTCACCAGGGTTCACTGAAGCTTTCTTT
CASSPGFTEAFF
>.|TRBV7-9|TRBJ2-7|.
TGTGCCAGCAGCTCGCAGGGCTACGAGCAGTACTTC
CASSSQGYEQYF
>.|TRBV27|TRBJ1-1|.
TGTGCCAGCAGTTTAGGGGCCTTTACAGGTAGCGCTGAAGCTTTCTTT
CASSLGAFTGSAEAFF
>once|TRBV28|TRBJ1-1|.
TGTGCCAGCAGTTCCTTACCGGGATCCAGGCAAGCTTTCTTT
CASSSLPGSRQAFF
>.|TRBV7-9|TRBJ2-7|.
TGTGCCAGCAGGCTGATCGGACAAAAAATGTCCTACGAGCAGTACTTC
CASRLIGQKMSYEQYF
>.|TRBV4-2|TRBJ2-3|TRBD2
TGTGCCAGCAGCCAAGTTAGCGGGAGGGCCAGAAGCACAGATACGCAGTATTTT
CASSQVSGRARSTDTQYF
>.|TRBV7-3|TRBJ2-1|TRBD2
TGTGCCAGCAGCCCGGGACTAGCGGGGTACAATGAGCAGTTCTTC
CASSPGLAGYNEQFF
>.|TRBV11-2|TRBJ2-5|.
TGTGCCAGCAGCTTACAGCCTCAAGAGACCCAGTACTTC
CASSLQPQETQYF
>.|TRBV6-1|TRBJ1-5|TRBD1
TGTGCCAGCAGTGATCGGACAGGGGGCCGGCAGCCCCAGCATTTT
CASSDRTGGRQPQHF
>.|TRBV10-2|TRBJ2-5|.
TGCGCCAGCACCCAACAACCGTCGGTGGAGACCCAGTACTTC
CASTQQPSVETQYF
>.|TRBV10-3|TRBJ1-2|.
TGTGCCATCATTTCGAGTTTTTGGGGTGACAGTGGCTACACCTTC
CAIISSFWGDSGYTF
>.|TRBV27|TRBJ2-1|.
TGTGCCAGCAGTCCCAAATCATTTTCCTACAATGAGCAGTTCTTC
CASSPKSFSYNEQFF
>.|TRBV5-1|TRBJ2-1|TRBD2
TGCGCCAGCAGACAAAGCGGGAGTACATACAATGAGCAGTTCTTC
CASRQSGSTYNEQFF
>.|TRBV7-3|TRBJ2-1|.
TGTGCCAGCAGCTTAGGAATGAATGAGCAGTTCTTC
CASSLGMNEQFF
>.|TRBV2|TRBJ2-6|.
TGTGCCAGCAGCGGAGCAGGGCGGTCTGGGGCCAACGTCCTGACTTTC
CASSGAGRSGANVLTF
>.|TRBV29-1|TRBJ2-7|.
TGCAGCGTGGGGGAGAACGAGCAGTACTTC
CSVGENEQYF
>once|TRBV5-4|TRBJ2-3|TRBD1
TGTGCCAGCAGCTTGGACAGGGGCTTTGCTGGAGATACGCAGTATTTT
CASSLDRGFAGDTQYF
>.|TRBV7-9|TRBJ1-5|.
TGTGCCAGCAGCTTAGATGGGAATCAGCCCCAGCATTTT
CASSLDGNQPQHF
>.|TRBV7-6|TRBJ2-7|.
TGTGCCAGCAGTCGCGCGACAGCTTCCTACGAGCAGTACTTC
CASSRATASYEQYF
>.|TRBV7-8|TRBJ2-1|.
TGTGCCAGCAGCTTAATTAGACGCGTTGGCTGGAATGAGCAGTTCTTC
CASSLIRRVGWNEQFF
>few|TRBV19|TRBJ1-5|TRBD1
TGTGCCAGTAGTATAGCGGGACAGAGCAATCAGCCCCAGCATTTT
CASSIAGQSNQPQHF
>.|TRBV30|TRBJ2-7|.
TGTGCCTGGAGTGTAGGTTTGTGGGGGAGCTCCTACGAGCAGTACTTC
CAWSVGLWGSSYEQYF
>.|TRBV29-1|TRBJ2-1|.
TGCAGCGTTGAAGACCTCCCCGGACTCGCCGGGGAAGCTGAGCAGTTCTTC
CSVEDLPGLAGEAEQFF
>.|TRBV5-1|TRBJ2-1|TRBD2
TGCGCCAGCAGCTTAGCTGTAGCGGGACTGGGCAATGAGCAGTTCTTC
CASSLAVAGLGNEQFF
>.|TRBV30|TRBJ2-2|.
TGTGCCTGGACAGCCGGATGGACCGGGGAGCTGTTTTTT
CAWTAGWTGELFF
>.|TRBV18|TRBJ2-1|.
TGTGCCAGCTCACCCCAACGGGGTCACAATGAGCAGTTCTTC
CASSPQRGHNEQFF